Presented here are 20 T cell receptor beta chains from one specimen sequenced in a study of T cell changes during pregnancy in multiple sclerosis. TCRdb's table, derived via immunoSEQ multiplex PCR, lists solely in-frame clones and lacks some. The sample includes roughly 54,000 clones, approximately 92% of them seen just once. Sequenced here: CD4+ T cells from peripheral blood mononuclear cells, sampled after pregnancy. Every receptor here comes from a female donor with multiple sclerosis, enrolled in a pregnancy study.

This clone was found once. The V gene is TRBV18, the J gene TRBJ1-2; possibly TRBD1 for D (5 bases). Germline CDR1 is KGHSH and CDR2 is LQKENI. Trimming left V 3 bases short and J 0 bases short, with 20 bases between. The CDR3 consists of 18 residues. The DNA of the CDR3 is TGTGCCAGCTCACCGGATTTTGGACAAAGGGCAACTAACTATGGCTACACCTTC. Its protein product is CASSPDFGQRATNYGYTF.

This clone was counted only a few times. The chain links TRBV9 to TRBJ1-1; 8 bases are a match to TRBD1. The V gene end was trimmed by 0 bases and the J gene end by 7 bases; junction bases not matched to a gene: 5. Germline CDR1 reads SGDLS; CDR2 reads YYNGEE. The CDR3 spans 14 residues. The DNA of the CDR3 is TGTGCCAGCAGCGTAGCCCCGACAGGGGATGAAGCTTTCTTT. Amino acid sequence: CASSVAPTGDEAFF.

In DNA, the CDR3 is TGTGCCAGCAGTGGAACAGGGGCCCTCGGGGATACGCAGTATTTT. It is translated as CASSGTGALGDTQYF. V is TRBV6-4 and J is TRBJ2-3, with TRBD1 matching over 7 bases. This CDR3 has 15 residues. The trim removed 4 bases at V and 6 bases at J, leaving 10 bases unmatched. From germline, CDR1 is MRHNA and CDR2 SNTAGT.

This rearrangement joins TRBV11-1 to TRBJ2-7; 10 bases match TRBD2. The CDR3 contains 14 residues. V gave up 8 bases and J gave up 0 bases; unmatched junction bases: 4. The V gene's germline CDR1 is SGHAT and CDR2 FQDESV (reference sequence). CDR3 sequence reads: CASRERGGSYEQYF. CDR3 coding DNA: TGTGCCAGCCGGGAGCGGGGGGGCTCCTACGAGCAGTACTTC.

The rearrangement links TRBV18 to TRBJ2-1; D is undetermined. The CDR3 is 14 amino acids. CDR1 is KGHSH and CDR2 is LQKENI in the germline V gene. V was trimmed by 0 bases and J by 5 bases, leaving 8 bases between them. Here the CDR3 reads CASSPPARNNEQFF. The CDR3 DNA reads TGTGCCAGCTCACCACCGGCCAGAAACAATGAGCAGTTCTTC.

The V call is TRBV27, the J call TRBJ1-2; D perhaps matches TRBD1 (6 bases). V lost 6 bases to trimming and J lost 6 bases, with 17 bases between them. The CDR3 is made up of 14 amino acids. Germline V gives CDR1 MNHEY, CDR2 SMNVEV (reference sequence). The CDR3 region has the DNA TGTGCCAGCAGCATAGGGGGGGGGCCCGATGGCTACACCTTC. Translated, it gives CASSIGGGPDGYTF.

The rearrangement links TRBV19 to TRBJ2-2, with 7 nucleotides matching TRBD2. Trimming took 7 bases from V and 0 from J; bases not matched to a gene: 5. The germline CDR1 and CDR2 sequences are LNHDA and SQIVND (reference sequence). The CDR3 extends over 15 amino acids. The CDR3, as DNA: TGTGCCAGTAATATGGGGGGGGCGAACACCGGGGAGCTGTTTTTT. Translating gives CASNMGGANTGELFF.

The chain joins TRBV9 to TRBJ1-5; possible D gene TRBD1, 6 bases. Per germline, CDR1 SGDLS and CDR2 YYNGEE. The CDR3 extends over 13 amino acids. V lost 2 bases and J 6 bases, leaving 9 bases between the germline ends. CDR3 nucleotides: TGTGCCAGCAGCGTCGCAGGGGTTCAGCCCCAGCATTTT. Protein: CASSVAGVQPQHF.

CDR3 loop: CASSPPGSGNTIYF. CDR3 nucleotide sequence: TGTGCCAGCTCACCACCCGGGTCTGGAAACACCATATATTTT. V is TRBV18 and J is TRBJ1-3; D gene unclear. Germline V gene data show CDR1 as KGHSH and CDR2 as LQKENI. The ends were cut back, 0 bases at V and 1 base at J, with 4 bases in the middle. The CDR3 is made up of 14 amino acids.

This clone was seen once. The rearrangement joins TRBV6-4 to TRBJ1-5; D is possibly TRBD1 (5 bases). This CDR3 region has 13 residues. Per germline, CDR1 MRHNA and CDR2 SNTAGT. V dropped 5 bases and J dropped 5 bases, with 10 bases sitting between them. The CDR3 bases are TGTGCCAGCAGTCGGGGGGAGGATCAGCCCCAGCATTTT. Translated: CASSRGEDQPQHF.

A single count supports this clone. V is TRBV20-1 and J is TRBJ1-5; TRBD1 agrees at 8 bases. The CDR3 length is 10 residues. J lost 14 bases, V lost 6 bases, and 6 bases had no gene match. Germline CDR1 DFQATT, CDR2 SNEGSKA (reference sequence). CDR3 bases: TGCAGTGCCCATAAACAGGGGGAGCATTTT. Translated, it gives CSAHKQGEHF.

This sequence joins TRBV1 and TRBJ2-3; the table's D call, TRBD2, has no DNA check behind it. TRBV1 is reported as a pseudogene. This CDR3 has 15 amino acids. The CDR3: CTSSQGLAGLNTQYF. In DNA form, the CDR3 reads TGCACCAGCAGCCAAGGTCTAGCGGGGTTGAATACGCAGTATTTT.

CDR3 loop: CASSATRTRQGENGYTF. The DNA of the CDR3 is TGTGCCAGCAGCGCTACAAGAACGAGACAGGGAGAGAATGGCTACACCTTC. The genes are TRBV9 and TRBJ1-2; 7 bases align to TRBD1. The CDR3 extends over 17 amino acids. Germline values: CDR1 SGDLS, CDR2 YYNGEE. The V gene end was trimmed by 3 bases and the J gene end by 6 bases; junction bases not matched to a gene: 17.

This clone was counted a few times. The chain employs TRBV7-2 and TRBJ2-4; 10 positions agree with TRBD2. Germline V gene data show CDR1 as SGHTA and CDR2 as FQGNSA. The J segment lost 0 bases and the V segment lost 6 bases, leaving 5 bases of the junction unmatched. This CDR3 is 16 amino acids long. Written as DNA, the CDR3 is TGTGCCAGCAGTTCCAGCGGGGGGGTAGCCAAAAACATTCAGTACTTC. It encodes CASSSSGGVAKNIQYF.

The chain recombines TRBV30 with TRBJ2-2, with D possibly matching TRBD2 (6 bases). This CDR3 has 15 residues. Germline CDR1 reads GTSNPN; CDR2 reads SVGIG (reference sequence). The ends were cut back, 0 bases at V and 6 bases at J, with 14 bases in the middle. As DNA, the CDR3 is TGTGCCTGGAGTGTACTAGCTGTAGGTCCCGGGGAGCTGTTTTTT. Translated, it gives CAWSVLAVGPGELFF. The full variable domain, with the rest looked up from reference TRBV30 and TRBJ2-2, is SQTIHQWPATLVQPVGSPLSLECTVEGTSNPNLYWYRQAAGRGLQLLFYSVGIGQISSEVPQNLSASRPQDRQFILSSKKLLLSDSGFYLCAWSVLAVGPGELFFGEGSRLTVL.

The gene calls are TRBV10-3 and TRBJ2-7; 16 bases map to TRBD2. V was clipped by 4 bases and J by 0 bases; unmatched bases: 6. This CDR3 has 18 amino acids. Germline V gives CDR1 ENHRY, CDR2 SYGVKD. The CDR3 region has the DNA TGTGCCATCAGTGCCGGGACTAGCGGGGGGGCCCGCTCCTACGAGCAGTACTTC. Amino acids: CAISAGTSGGARSYEQYF.

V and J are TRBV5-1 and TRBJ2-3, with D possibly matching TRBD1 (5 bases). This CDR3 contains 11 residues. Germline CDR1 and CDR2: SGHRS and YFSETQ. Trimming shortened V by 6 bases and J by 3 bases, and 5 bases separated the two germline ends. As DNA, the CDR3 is TGCGCCAGCACAGGGACAGATACGCAGTATTTT. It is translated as CASTGTDTQYF.

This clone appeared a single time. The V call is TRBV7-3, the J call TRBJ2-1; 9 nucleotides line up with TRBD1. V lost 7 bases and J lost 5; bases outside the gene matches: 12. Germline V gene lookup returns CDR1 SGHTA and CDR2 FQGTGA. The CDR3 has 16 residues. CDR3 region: CASKRTGGFLDNEQFF. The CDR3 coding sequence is TGTGCCAGCAAGAGAACAGGGGGCTTCTTGGACAATGAGCAGTTCTTC.

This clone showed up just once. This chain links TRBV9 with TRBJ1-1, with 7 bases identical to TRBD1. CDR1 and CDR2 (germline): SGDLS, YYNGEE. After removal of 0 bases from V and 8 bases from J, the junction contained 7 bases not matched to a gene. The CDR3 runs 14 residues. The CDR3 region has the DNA TGTGCCAGCAGCGTAGGTTTCGGGGACAGAGAAGCTTTCTTT. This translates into CASSVGFGDREAFF.

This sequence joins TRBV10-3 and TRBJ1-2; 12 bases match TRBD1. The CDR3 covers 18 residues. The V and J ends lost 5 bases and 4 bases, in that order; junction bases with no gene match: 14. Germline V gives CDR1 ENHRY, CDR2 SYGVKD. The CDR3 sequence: CAISKVTGQGAPGYGYTF. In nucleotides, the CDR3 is TGTGCCATCAGTAAAGTAACGGGACAGGGGGCGCCGGGCTATGGCTACACCTTC.